This is a list of T cell receptor beta chains from one sample in a study of T-cell reconstitution after alpha-beta-depleted transplantation in children. TCRdb analysed the PCR reads with MiXCR anew, one entry per CDR3 protein. The table lists under 300,000 distinct CDR3 sequences, around 10% of them singletons. The sequences come from peripheral blood, collected 180 days after TCRalphabeta/CD19-depleted stem cell transplant. These receptors were obtained from a male patient under 10 years old who had a stem cell transplant for chronic granulomatous disease, so the T cells may come from the graft donor. The CDR3 runs from the conserved cysteine through the conserved F or W. Fields, in order: clone size, CDR3 length, D gene, J gene, V gene, CDR3 DNA, CDR3 protein. D genes are given only for firm matches. Size values are once, few and many counts, or a class for expanded clones, and some rows have none.

>many|13|-|TRBJ2-5|TRBV20-1
TGCAGTGAACGGGCAGGGGTGGGAGAGACCCAGTACTTC
CSERAGVGETQYF
>many|16|-|TRBJ2-2|TRBV28
TGTGCCAGCAGTTTGCTGTCCGGGGTAATGACCGGGGAGCTGTTTTTT
CASSLLSGVMTGELFF
>many|16|-|TRBJ2-1|TRBV4-1
TGCGCCAGCAGCCAGCGGGGACCATGGGGACACAATGAGCAGTTCTTC
CASSQRGPWGHNEQFF
>few|15|TRBD2|TRBJ2-1|TRBV7-6
TGTGCCAGCAGCTTAGCCCGAGCGGGGGTTGATGAGCAGTTCTTC
CASSLARAGVDEQFF
>many|14|-|TRBJ2-5|TRBV7-2
TGTGCCAGCAGCATCCGACTAGTACAAGAGACCCAGTACTTC
CASSIRLVQETQYF
>many|13|-|TRBJ2-5|TRBV20-1
TGCAGTGCTAGAGAATCAGGGAGGGAGACCCAGTACTTC
CSARESGRETQYF
>many|17|TRBD1|TRBJ2-7|TRBV7-9
TGTGCCAGCAGCTCGCCTCGGGACAGGGGGGCCTCCTACGAGCAGTACTTC
CASSSPRDRGASYEQYF
>many|13|TRBD1|TRBJ2-4|TRBV20-1
TGCAGTGCCAGGACAGGGGGCTTGGACATTCAGTACTTC
CSARTGGLDIQYF
>many|12|-|TRBJ2-7|TRBV29-1
TGCAGCGTAGCCCGAGCCTCCTACGAGCAGTACTTC
CSVARASYEQYF
>many|15|TRBD1|TRBJ1-6|TRBV20-1
TGCAGTGCTACCGGGACAGGTCCTTATAATTCACCCCTCCACTTT
CSATGTGPYNSPLHF
>-|17|-|TRBJ1-6|TRBV4-3
TGCGCCAGCAGTCTCACTTTCCGGGAATTCTATAATTCACCCCTCCACTTT
CASSLTFREFYNSPLHF
>many|11|-|TRBJ2-3|TRBV7-3
TGTGCCAGCAGCTCAGAGGATACGCAGTATTTT
CASSSEDTQYF
>-|14|TRBD1|TRBJ2-4|TRBV28
TGTGCCAGCAGTTACCGGGACAGGGTCGCCATTCAGTACTTC
CASSYRDRVAIQYF
>many|15|TRBD2|TRBJ2-5|TRBV18
TGTGCCAGCTCAACACTAGCGGGAGGGCCGAAGACCCAGTACTTC
CASSTLAGGPKTQYF
>many|15|-|TRBJ2-2|TRBV19
TGTGCCAGTGGTAGTGGGACCACCTCGTACGGGGAGCTGTTTTTT
CASGSGTTSYGELFF
>many|15|-|TRBJ2-3|TRBV3-1
TGTGCCAGCAGCCAAGACCCGGGAGCGACAGATACGCAGTATTTT
CASSQDPGATDTQYF
>many|14|-|TRBJ1-2|TRBV21-1
TGTGCCAGAGCGGAGTCTAATCCTTACTATGGCTACACCTTC
CARAESNPYYGYTF
>many|17|TRBD1|TRBJ1-6|TRBV7-6
TGTGCCAGCAGCTTAGTAGTGGGGACAGGCCTCAATGGAGCCCTCCACTTT
CASSLVVGTGLNGALHF
>many|16|TRBD2|TRBJ2-1|TRBV6-2/TRBV6-3
TGTGCCAGCAGCCAACGGTCCCTAGCGGGGGTTGGTGTGCAGTTCTTC
CASSQRSLAGVGVQFF
>many|14|-|TRBJ2-1|TRBV20-1
TGCAGTGCTAGACTAAGATCTACCGGCGGTGAGCAGTTCTTC
CSARLRSTGGEQFF
>many|16|TRBD1|TRBJ2-1|TRBV29-1
TGCAGCGTCTCCCCGACAGGGAGTCCTACCTACAATGAGCAGTTCTTC
CSVSPTGSPTYNEQFF
>many|15|-|TRBJ2-4|TRBV20-1
TGCAGTGCTAAGGAGGAGGGGTACAGGAAAAACATTCAGTACTTC
CSAKEEGYRKNIQYF
>many|16|TRBD1|TRBJ2-1|TRBV7-8
TGTGCCAGCAGCTTAAAGGACAGGGGGAACTACAATGAGCAGTTCTTC
CASSLKDRGNYNEQFF
>-|16|TRBD2|TRBJ2-2|TRBV7-2
TGTGCCAGCAGCAAACCGACCCCGGGGGGGGCCGGGGAGCTGTTTTTT
CASSKPTPGGAGELFF
>many|13|TRBD1|TRBJ2-7|TRBV12-3/TRBV12-4
TGTGCCAGCAGTCTTAGGACAGGGAACGAGCAGTACTTC
CASSLRTGNEQYF